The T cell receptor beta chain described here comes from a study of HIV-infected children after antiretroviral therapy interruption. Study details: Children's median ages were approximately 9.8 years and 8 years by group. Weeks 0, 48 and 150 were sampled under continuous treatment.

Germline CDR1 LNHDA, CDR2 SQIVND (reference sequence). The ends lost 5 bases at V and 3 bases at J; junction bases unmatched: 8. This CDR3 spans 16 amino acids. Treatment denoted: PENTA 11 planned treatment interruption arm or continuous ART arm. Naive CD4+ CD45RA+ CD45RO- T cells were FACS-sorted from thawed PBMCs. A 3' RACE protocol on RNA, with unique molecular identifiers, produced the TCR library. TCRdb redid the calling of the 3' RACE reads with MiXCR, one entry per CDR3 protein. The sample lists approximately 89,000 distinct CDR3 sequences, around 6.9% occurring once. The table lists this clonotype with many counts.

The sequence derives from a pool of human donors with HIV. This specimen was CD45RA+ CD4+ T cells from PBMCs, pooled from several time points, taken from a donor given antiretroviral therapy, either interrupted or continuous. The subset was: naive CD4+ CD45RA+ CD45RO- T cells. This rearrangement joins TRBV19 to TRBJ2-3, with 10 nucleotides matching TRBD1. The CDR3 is CASSPRQGAGTDTQYF. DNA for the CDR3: TGTGCCAGTAGTCCCAGACAGGGGGCGGGGACAGATACGCAGTATTTT.